These 28 T cell receptor beta chains share one sample of origin, sequenced in a study of blood T cells in healthy people across ages. A second 7 to 11 cycle PCR used barcoded and J-beta primers. TCRdb redid the calling of the 5' RACE reads with MiXCR, one entry per CDR3 protein. This table holds about 680,000 distinct CDR3 sequences, roughly 49% found once. Material: blood. Source of these receptors: a woman in her fifties or sixties in good health.

The rearrangement uses TRBV3-1 and TRBJ1-4, with D perhaps matching TRBD1 (6 bases). Trimming removed 4 bases at V and 0 bases at J, with 12 bases between. This CDR3 comprises 16 residues. The V gene's germline CDR1 is LGHDT and CDR2 YNNKEL (reference sequence). The CDR3 spells CASSRTVSATNEKLFF. For the CDR3, the DNA is TGTGCCAGCAGCCGGACAGTCTCGGCAACTAATGAAAAACTGTTTTTT.

This clonotype was seen a few times. V gene TRBV18 combines with J gene TRBJ2-3, with TRBD1 as a possible D gene (5 bases). The CDR3 covers 15 residues. Looked up from germline, CDR1 is KGHSH and CDR2 is LQKENI. With 2 bases removed from V and 0 bases from J, the gap between germline ends came to 9 bases. The CDR3 protein is CASSPRQGSTDTQYF. CDR3 nucleotides: TGTGCCAGCTCACCAAGGCAGGGAAGCACAGATACGCAGTATTTT. The whole variable domain, filled in from reference TRBV18 and TRBJ2-3, reads NAGVMQNPRHLVRRRGQEARLRCSPMKGHSHVYWYRQLPEEGLKFMVYLQKENIIDESGMPKERFSAEFPKEGPSILRIQQVVRGDSAAYFCASSPRQGSTDTQYFGPGTRLTVL.

V and J are TRBV20-1 and TRBJ2-7; maybe TRBD2 (6 bases). This CDR3 has 14 amino acids. V gave up 8 bases and J gave up 2 bases, with 19 bases separating them. CDR1 is DFQATT and CDR2 is SNEGSKA in the germline V gene (reference sequence). The CDR3 loop is CSTNTWDSTYEQYF. CDR3 bases: TGCAGTACTAACACATGGGACTCCACCTACGAGCAGTACTTC.

This clonotype has only a few counts. V usage is TRBV11-2 and J usage is TRBJ1-2; the D gene is possibly TRBD1 (6 bases). CDR3 length equals 16 residues. V was pared by 6 bases and J by 4 bases, with 21 bases between. Germline V gene sequence: CDR1 SGHAT, CDR2 FQNNGV. In DNA form, the CDR3 reads TGTGCCAGCAGTCAAAGCCAGGGGACGCAGTTCTATGGCTACACCTTC. Its protein is CASSQSQGTQFYGYTF.

The chain carries TRBV7-8 and TRBJ2-3; the match to TRBD2 covers 8 bases. After removal of 1 base from V and 7 bases from J, the junction contained 7 bases not matched to a gene. Per germline, CDR1 SGHVS and CDR2 FQNEAQ. CDR3 length: 15 amino acids. The CDR3 DNA reads TGTGCCAGCAGCTTAGGGCGAGCGGGAGACCATACGCAGTATTTT. Translated, it gives CASSLGRAGDHTQYF. The variable domain in full, with the rest retrieved from reference TRBV7-8 and TRBJ2-3, is GAGVSQSPRYKVAKRGQDVALRCDPISGHVSLFWYQQALGQGPEFLTYFQNEAQLDKSGLPSDRFFAERPEGSVSTLKIQRTQQEDSAVYLCASSLGRAGDHTQYFGPGTRLTVL.

Turning to this clonotype: A single base separates this from a much larger clone, so it may be a read error. The V call is TRBV7-3, the J call TRBJ2-7; D perhaps matches TRBD2 (6 bases). This CDR3 has 15 amino acids. From germline, CDR1 is SGHTA and CDR2 FQGTGA. Here the CDR3 DNA reads TGTGCCCGCAGCTTAATAGGCGGGATCTCCTACGAGCAGTACTTC. It translates to CARSLIGGISYEQYF. The entire variable domain, with the rest obtained from reference TRBV7-3 and TRBJ2-7, is as follows: GAGVSQTPSNKVTEKGKYVELRCDPISGHTALYWYRQSLGQGPEFLIYFQGTGAADDSGLPNDRFFAVRPEGSVSTLKIQRTERGDSAVYLCARSLIGGISYEQYFGPGTRLTVT.

This rearrangement joins TRBV20-1 to TRBJ2-1; tentatively, D is TRBD2 (6 bases). The V end lost 3 bases, the J end lost 0 bases, and 12 bases lay between the germline ends. This CDR3 contains 15 residues. Germline CDR1 and CDR2: DFQATT and SNEGSKA (reference sequence). The CDR3 DNA sequence: TGCAGTGCTAGTGGCGGGAAGAGCTCCTACAATGAGCAGTTCTTC. It codes for CSASGGKSSYNEQFF.

The genes are TRBV29-1 and TRBJ2-4, with D perhaps given as TRBD1 or TRBD2 (5 bases each). CDR1 is SQVTM, CDR2 ANQGSEA, per germline. This CDR3 spans 14 amino acids. The ends were cut back, 6 bases at V and 3 bases at J, with 15 bases in the middle. CDR3 residues: CSVLGELGKNIQYF. CDR3 in DNA: TGCAGCGTCCTAGGGGAGTTGGGCAAAAACATTCAGTACTTC.

The chain carries TRBV5-1 and TRBJ2-1; possible D gene TRBD1, 6 bases. The V gene's germline CDR1 is SGHRS and CDR2 YFSETQ. The CDR3 contains 13 residues. The germline V and J ends were trimmed by 4 bases and 8 bases, with 13 bases remaining between them. The CDR3 sequence is CASSRNRVDEQFF. CDR3 coding DNA: TGCGCCAGCAGCCGAAACAGGGTGGATGAGCAGTTCTTC.

This chain joins TRBV27 and TRBJ2-2; TRBD2 aligns across 9 bases. Looked up from germline, CDR1 is MNHEY and CDR2 is SMNVEV (reference sequence). The CDR3 loop spans 16 amino acids. V gave up 5 bases and J gave up 0 bases; unmatched junction bases: 4. The chain's CDR3 is CASSPSGAANTGELFF. DNA for the CDR3: TGTGCCAGCAGTCCTAGCGGGGCCGCGAACACCGGGGAGCTGTTTTTT.

CDR3 loop: CASSLDGGGNNEQFF. CDR3 DNA: TGCGCCAGCAGCTTGGACGGCGGGGGAAACAATGAGCAGTTCTTC. The chain carries TRBV5-1 and TRBJ2-1, with 7 positions matching TRBD2. Per germline, CDR1 SGHRS and CDR2 YFSETQ. The CDR3 has 15 amino acids. J was trimmed by 5 bases and V by 0 bases; bases with no gene match: 5.

The chain links TRBV9 to TRBJ2-5; the D is unclear. Per germline, CDR1 SGDLS and CDR2 YYNGEE. The CDR3 runs 14 residues. Between the trimmed V and J ends, which lost 4 bases and 5 bases, there was a span of 15 bases. CDR3 coding DNA: TGTGCCAGCAGCAAAGGTGGGTCCTGGGAGACCCAGTACTTC. Encoded protein: CASSKGGSWETQYF. The complete variable domain, with remaining parts taken from reference TRBV9 and TRBJ2-5, reads DSGVTQTPKHLITATGQRVTLRCSPRSGDLSVYWYQQSLDQGLQFLIQYYNGEERAKGNILERFSAQQFPDLHSELNLSSLELGDSALYFCASSKGGSWETQYFGPGTRLLVL.

The rearrangement joins TRBV7-3 to TRBJ2-1, with D unresolved. Trimming took 0 bases from V and 0 from J, leaving 15 bases between them. This CDR3 has 18 amino acids. In germline, CDR1 is SGHTA, CDR2 FQGTGA. This chain's CDR3 is CASSLTGTPWSSYNEQFF. The CDR3 DNA is TGTGCCAGCAGCTTAACAGGAACTCCCTGGAGCTCCTACAATGAGCAGTTCTTC. Together with reference TRBV7-3 and TRBJ2-1, the CDR3 gives the full variable domain: GAGVSQTPSNKVTEKGKYVELRCDPISGHTALYWYRQSLGQGPEFLIYFQGTGAADDSGLPNDRFFAVRPEGSVSTLKIQRTERGDSAVYLCASSLTGTPWSSYNEQFFGPGTRLTVL.

This sequence joins TRBV3-1 and TRBJ2-2; D not resolved. CDR3 size: 14 residues. V lost 8 bases to trimming and J lost 2 bases, with 12 bases between them. Germline V lookup: CDR1 LGHDT, CDR2 YNNKEL (reference sequence). The CDR3 bases are TGTGCCAGCTGTCCGCCTTACAACACCGGGGAGCTGTTTTTT. It yields the protein CASCPPYNTGELFF.

The chain carries TRBV15 and TRBJ2-7, with 8 bases that match TRBD1. CDR3 length: 15 amino acids. Germline V gene sequence: CDR1 LNHNV, CDR2 YYDKDF (reference sequence). The V gene end was trimmed by 2 bases and the J gene end by 1 base; junction bases not matched to a gene: 4. The CDR3 DNA is TGTGCCACCAGCAGATTCCGGGACAGGTCCTACGAGCAGTACTTC. This codes for CATSRFRDRSYEQYF.

This clonotype was observed a handful of times. The chain employs TRBV20-1 and TRBJ2-5; D is unclear. The ends were cut back, 6 bases at V and 0 bases at J, with 11 bases in the middle. CDR1 and CDR2 from the germline V gene are DFQATT and SNEGSKA (reference sequence). CDR3 length: 13 amino acids. The CDR3 sequence is CSANTPYQETQYF. DNA of the CDR3: TGCAGTGCAAACACACCTTACCAAGAGACCCAGTACTTC.

This chain links TRBV7-2 with TRBJ2-3; D not certain. The CDR3 runs 15 residues. CDR1 is SGHTA and CDR2 is FQGNSA in the germline V gene. V was cut by 0 bases and J by 2 bases, with 9 bases left in between. The CDR3 DNA sequence: TGTGCCAGCAGCTTAGCTGCGGCCTACACAGATACGCAGTATTTT. It yields the protein CASSLAAAYTDTQYF.

The V call is TRBV5-5, the J call TRBJ2-7, with TRBD1 matching over 10 bases. CDR1 SGHKS and CDR2 YYEKEE come from the germline V gene (reference sequence). V lost 3 bases, J lost 4 bases, and 7 bases stayed unmatched. This CDR3 has 15 residues. For the CDR3, the DNA is TGTGCCAGCAGCTCCTTCGGGGACAGGGGTTACGAGCAGTACTTC. Protein product: CASSSFGDRGYEQYF.

CDR3: CSARDPDSTDTQYF. CDR3 nucleotide sequence: TGCAGTGCTAGAGACCCGGACAGCACAGATACGCAGTATTTT. This chain uses TRBV20-1 with TRBJ2-3; D unresolved. CDR1 is DFQATT and CDR2 is SNEGSKA in the germline V gene (reference sequence). Between the trimmed V and J ends, which lost 0 bases and 0 bases, there was a span of 7 bases. The length of the CDR3 is 14 residues.

This sequence joins TRBV4-3 and TRBJ2-1, with 11 bases matching TRBD2. Losses at the gene ends were 4 bases for V and 3 bases for J; bases not matched to a gene: 5. Germline V gene lookup returns CDR1 LGHNA and CDR2 YSLEER. The CDR3 has 16 residues. Here the CDR3 reads CASSRNSGRVYNEQFF. The CDR3 DNA follows: TGCGCCAGCAGCCGGAATAGCGGGAGGGTCTACAATGAGCAGTTCTTC.

This chain uses TRBV6-2 or TRBV6-3 with TRBJ2-5; D unresolved. The end of the DNA fits TRBJ2-7 better, so the J call may be wrong. CDR3 length equals 15 residues. Germline V gene data show CDR1 as MNHEY and CDR2 as SVGEGT. CDR3 in amino acids: CASHMGWISGGEQYF. The CDR3 DNA reads TGTGCCAGCCATATGGGATGGATCTCGGGCGGCGAGCAGTACTTC.

The chain is built from TRBV27 and TRBJ1-1; D might be TRBD1 (5 bases). The CDR3 is 15 amino acids. V dropped 2 bases and J dropped 0 bases, with 10 bases sitting between them. The germline V gene encodes CDR1 MNHEY and CDR2 SMNVEV (reference sequence). The CDR3 region has the DNA TGTGCCAGCAGTTTACCCGGGACGGTGAACACTGAAGCTTTCTTT. Translating gives CASSLPGTVNTEAFF.

V is TRBV20-1 and J is TRBJ2-5; TRBD1 agrees at 7 bases. This CDR3 has 14 residues. The V gene's germline CDR1 is DFQATT and CDR2 SNEGSKA (reference sequence). The V gene end was trimmed by 5 bases and the J gene end by 4 bases; junction bases not matched to a gene: 10. The DNA for the CDR3 is TGCAGTGCTCGTGCGCACCGGGACAGAGAGACCCAGTACTTC. It encodes CSARAHRDRETQYF.

This chain joins TRBV12-3 or TRBV12-4 and TRBJ2-3; D is perhaps TRBD1 or TRBD2 (5 bases each). CDR3 length: 19 residues. V lost 6 bases and J lost 6, with 31 bases in between. CDR3 sequence (DNA): TGTGCCAGCAGCTCTCGGGACCCGATAAAGGTCGGAGTCTCGGATACGCAGTATTTT. Residues: CASSSRDPIKVGVSDTQYF.

The CDR3 region is CASSPTRSSYEQYF. Written as DNA, the CDR3 is TGTGCCAGCAGCCCGACCCGGAGCTCCTACGAGCAGTACTTC. The chain employs TRBV7-9 and TRBJ2-7; D call uncertain. Germline lookup yields CDR1 SEHNR and CDR2 FQNEAQ (reference sequence). The CDR3 is made up of 14 amino acids. With 5 bases removed from V and 0 bases from J, the gap between germline ends came to 11 bases.

This clonotype was picked up a small number of times. The CDR3, as DNA: TGTGCCAGCAGTGAACGGGGGGCGGTAAGCTCCTATAATTCACCCCTCCACTTT. Translation: CASSERGAVSSYNSPLHF. The rearrangement uses TRBV25-1 and TRBJ1-6; maybe TRBD1 (6 bases). This CDR3 comprises 18 residues. Trimming left V 2 bases short and J 0 bases short, with 14 bases between. Germline CDR1 and CDR2: MGHDK and SYGVNS.

This clonotype was found a few times. V gene TRBV6-1 combines with J gene TRBJ2-7, with 9 positions matching TRBD1. The CDR3 is 14 residues long. Germline V gives CDR1 MNHNS, CDR2 SASEGT. V trimming: 2 bases; J trimming: 8 bases; junction bases outside the gene matches: 7. The CDR3 protein is CASSERGQGLQQYF. The CDR3 nucleotides are TGTGCCAGCAGTGAAAGAGGACAGGGGCTGCAGCAGTACTTC.

The gene calls are TRBV20-1 and TRBJ1-6; 9 bases line up with TRBD1. The trim removed 6 bases at V and 10 bases at J, leaving 7 bases unmatched. The germline V gene encodes CDR1 DFQATT and CDR2 SNEGSKA (reference sequence). The CDR3 has 13 residues. The CDR3 DNA reads as TGCAGTGCCCGGCGGACAGGGGAGTCACCCCTCCACTTT. Amino acid sequence: CSARRTGESPLHF.